One sample yielded the 23 T cell receptor beta chains listed below, sequenced in a study of OX40 agonist ivuxolimab in advanced cancers. Profiling relied on immunoSEQ multiplex PCR, and the TCRdb table lists in-frame clones only, not all of them. The data contain over 55,000 clones, 91% of them singletons. The input for sequencing was CD4+ or CD8+ T cells sorted from blood, taken in a trial of the OX40 agonist ivuxolimab. These receptors were taken from an adult with an advanced solid tumor such as melanoma, head and neck, liver or kidney cancer.

The V gene is TRBV27, the J gene TRBJ2-3, with TRBD2 matching 13 bases. CDR3 length equals 19 residues. V dropped 5 bases and J dropped 3; count of bases not matched to a gene: 14. Germline V gene sequence: CDR1 MNHEY, CDR2 SMNVEV (reference sequence). As DNA, the CDR3 is TGTGCCAGCAGTCCTATCTCAACGGTGGGACTAGCGGGAACAGATACGCAGTATTTT. Encoded protein: CASSPISTVGLAGTDTQYF.

The chain has TRBV28 and TRBJ1-5; no definite D call. Trimming shortened V by 10 bases and J by 0 bases, and 13 bases separated the two germline ends. Germline V gene lookup returns CDR1 MDHEN and CDR2 SYDVKM. The CDR3 is made up of 14 amino acids. In nucleotides, the CDR3 is TGTGCCACCATGGAGGACTCTAGCAATCAGCCCCAGCATTTT. It encodes CATMEDSSNQPQHF. Full variable domain (missing parts from reference TRBV28 and TRBJ1-5): DVKVTQSSRYLVKRTGEKVFLECVQDMDHENMFWYRQDPGLGLRLIYFSYDVKMKEKGDIPEGYSVSREKKERFSLILESASTNQTSMYLCATMEDSSNQPQHFGDGTRLSIL.

The chain links TRBV19 to TRBJ2-7; 8 nucleotides align to TRBD2. The CDR3 sequence is 15 residues long. The germline gives CDR1 LNHDA, CDR2 SQIVND (reference sequence). Trimming took 3 bases from V and 3 from J; bases not matched to a gene: 7. The CDR3 coding sequence is TGTGCCAGTAGTATGTCTAGCGGGTTCAGCTACGAGCAGTACTTC. Translation: CASSMSSGFSYEQYF.

This clone showed up just once. The rearrangement links TRBV9 to TRBJ2-5, with 7 bases aligning to TRBD2. The J segment lost 5 bases and the V segment lost 2 bases, leaving 15 bases of the junction unmatched. CDR1 is SGDLS, CDR2 YYNGEE, per germline. The CDR3 totals 17 residues. The CDR3 region has the DNA TGTGCCAGCAGCGTCTCCCCTTTCGGAGGGGAGGGGGAGACCCAGTACTTC. It encodes CASSVSPFGGEGETQYF.

The V call is TRBV5-1, the J call TRBJ1-5; D is perhaps TRBD1 (6 bases). Germline assignment: CDR1 SGHRS and CDR2 YFSETQ. The CDR3 is 16 amino acids. V gave up 1 base and J gave up 1 base, with 12 bases separating them. The CDR3 bases are TGCGCCAGCAGCTTGTCGCCACAGGGCAGCAATCAGCCCCAGCATTTT. Translation gives CASSLSPQGSNQPQHF. Looking up the rest from reference TRBV5-1 and TRBJ1-5 gives the full variable domain: KAGVTQTPRYLIKTRGQQVTLSCSPISGHRSVSWYQQTPGQGLQFLFEYFSETQRNKGNFPGRFSGRQFSNSRSEMNVSTLELGDSALYLCASSLSPQGSNQPQHFGDGTRLSIL.

The chain uses TRBV4-1 and TRBJ1-4; weak D call: TRBD1 (5 bases). V lost 0 bases and J 4 bases, leaving 12 bases between the germline ends. The CDR3 spans 16 residues. Germline assignment: CDR1 MGHRA and CDR2 YSYEKL. The CDR3 bases are TGCGCCAGCAGCCAAGACCGGGACCCCAATAATGAAAAACTGTTTTTT. Translation gives CASSQDRDPNNEKLFF.

This clone turned up a few times. V and J are TRBV15 and TRBJ2-1, with 7 bases identical to TRBD2. The CDR3 is 19 amino acids. Losses at the gene ends were 0 bases for V and 8 bases for J; bases not matched to a gene: 19. CDR1 LNHNV and CDR2 YYDKDF come from the germline V gene (reference sequence). The chain's CDR3 is CATSRDSWRSGVLVDEQFF. In nucleotides, the CDR3 is TGTGCCACCAGCAGAGACTCCTGGCGAAGCGGGGTCCTGGTGGATGAGCAGTTCTTC.

The chain recombines TRBV7-9 with TRBJ1-1, with D tentatively TRBD1 (6 bases). The CDR3 runs to 19 residues. CDR1 SEHNR and CDR2 FQNEAQ come from the germline V gene (reference sequence). The V gene lost 5 bases and the J gene lost 1 base, with 26 bases spanning the gap. The CDR3 reads CASSRLKGGGQLQNTEAFF. CDR3 nucleotides: TGTGCCAGCAGCCGCCTGAAAGGGGGAGGTCAGCTCCAGAACACTGAAGCTTTCTTT.

This chain joins TRBV2 and TRBJ2-7, with TRBD2 as a possible D gene (5 bases). The CDR3 has 14 residues. Germline V gives CDR1 SNHLY, CDR2 FYNNEI. Trimming shortened V by 5 bases and J by 2 bases, and 13 bases separated the two germline ends. The CDR3 spells CASSPGAGAYEQYF. Written as DNA, the CDR3 is TGTGCCAGCAGTCCGGGTGCGGGCGCCTACGAGCAGTACTTC.

The V call is TRBV20-1, the J call TRBJ2-7; TRBD1 agrees at 7 bases. This CDR3 spans 11 amino acids. The V segment lost 6 bases and the J segment 4 bases; nucleotides outside the gene matches: 3. Germline values: CDR1 DFQATT, CDR2 SNEGSKA (reference sequence). The CDR3 spells CSAPDRYEQYF. In nucleotides, the CDR3 is TGCAGTGCCCCGGACAGGTACGAGCAGTACTTC.

The chain joins TRBV28 to TRBJ1-1; weak D call: TRBD1 (5 bases). V was cut by 4 bases and J by 4 bases, with 7 bases left in between. The CDR3 extends over 12 amino acids. CDR1 and CDR2 (germline): MDHEN, SYDVKM. This CDR3 is CASSWQGTEAFF. Here the CDR3 DNA reads TGTGCCAGCAGTTGGCAGGGCACTGAAGCTTTCTTT.

The chain carries TRBV18 and TRBJ2-1, with 16 bases lining up with TRBD2. This CDR3 is 16 amino acids long. The V gene end was trimmed by 4 bases and the J gene end by 4 bases; junction bases not matched to a gene: 1. Per germline, CDR1 KGHSH and CDR2 LQKENI. The CDR3 DNA reads TGTGCCAGCTCACAGGGACTAGCGGGAGGGTACAATGAGCAGTTCTTC. Its translation is CASSQGLAGGYNEQFF.

The V and J genes are TRBV7-9 and TRBJ2-5, with TRBD2 matching 7 bases. There are 17 residues in the CDR3. V shed 2 bases and J 3 bases; nucleotides not matched to a gene: 12. Germline CDR1 reads SEHNR; CDR2 reads FQNEAQ (reference sequence). CDR3 sequence reads: CASSLRREAQSKETQYF. The CDR3 nucleotides are TGTGCCAGCAGCTTACGCCGGGAGGCCCAATCTAAAGAGACCCAGTACTTC.

This chain links TRBV19 with TRBJ1-5; TRBD1 might be the D (6 bases). This CDR3 region has 14 residues. CDR1 and CDR2 (germline): LNHDA, SQIVND (reference sequence). V dropped 4 bases and J dropped 7 bases, with 14 bases sitting between them. CDR3 DNA: TGTGCCAGTAGTAGTCTACCAGGGGAACAGCCCCAGCATTTT. Its protein product is CASSSLPGEQPQHF.

The chain carries TRBV30 and TRBJ2-5; 8 nucleotides match TRBD1. CDR3 length equals 15 residues. Losses at the gene ends were 0 bases for V and 5 bases for J; bases not matched to a gene: 8. CDR1 and CDR2 (germline): GTSNPN, SVGIG (reference sequence). CDR3 in DNA: TGTGCCTGGAGTGTACTGCAGGGGGCAAGGGAGACCCAGTACTTC. Its translation is CAWSVLQGARETQYF.

V is TRBV28 and J is TRBJ2-3, with no clear D. The CDR3 runs to 14 residues. CDR1 MDHEN and CDR2 SYDVKM come from the germline V gene. V was cut by 6 bases and J by 4 bases, with 14 bases left in between. In DNA form, the CDR3 reads TGTGCCAGCAGGGCCCAATCCGGCGCAGATACGCAGTATTTT. It specifies CASRAQSGADTQYF.

The chain uses TRBV11-2 and TRBJ1-2; 7 bases are shared with TRBD1. The CDR3 is 15 amino acids. The V gene's germline CDR1 is SGHAT and CDR2 FQNNGV. The junction had 8 bases not matched to a gene; V was cut back by 5 bases and J by 2 bases. CDR3 amino acids: CASSLTGFQNYGYTF. Here the CDR3 DNA reads TGTGCCAGCAGCCTGACAGGGTTTCAGAACTATGGCTACACCTTC.

The rearrangement uses TRBV11-3 and TRBJ2-5, with a tentative D call TRBD2 (7 bases). Germline V lookup: CDR1 SGHNT, CDR2 YENEEA. The CDR3 has 14 residues. Trimming took off 0 bases at V and 5 bases at J, with 10 bases between the two ends. For the CDR3, the DNA is TGTGCCAGCAGCTTAGATGGGGGGGCGGAGACCCAGTACTTC. Its protein is CASSLDGGAETQYF. Together with reference TRBV11-3 and TRBJ2-5, the CDR3 gives the full variable domain: EAGVVQSPRYKIIEKKQPVAFWCNPISGHNTLYWYLQNLGQGPELLIRYENEEAVDDSQLPKDRFSAERLKGVDSTLKIQPAELGDSAVYLCASSLDGGAETQYFGPGTRLLVL.

The DNA for the CDR3 is TGCGCCAGCAGCTATGGACAGGCGACACGATACGAGCAGTACTTC. It encodes CASSYGQATRYEQYF. V and J are TRBV4-1 and TRBJ2-7; 7 nucleotides align to TRBD1. The junction had 11 bases not matched to a gene; V was cut back by 5 bases and J by 4 bases. Germline V lookup: CDR1 MGHRA, CDR2 YSYEKL. This CDR3 has 15 amino acids.

The CDR3 DNA follows: TGTGCCAGTAGTATAAGTAGGGACAGGGTGTACAATGAGCAGTTCTTC. Its translation: CASSISRDRVYNEQFF. This rearrangement joins TRBV19 to TRBJ2-1; TRBD1 matches at 9 bases. Germline-derived CDR1 and CDR2 are LNHDA and SQIVND (reference sequence). The V and J ends lost 2 bases and 4 bases, in that order; junction bases with no gene match: 6. The CDR3 runs 16 residues.

This clone was counted once. The V and J genes are TRBV6-1 and TRBJ2-7, with D tentatively TRBD2 (6 bases). The CDR3 spans 13 residues. V gave up 8 bases and J gave up 4 bases, with 15 bases separating them. Germline CDR1 reads MNHNS; CDR2 reads SASEGT. The CDR3 DNA sequence: TGTGCCAGCTGGACGGGAGTCGGGTACGAGCAGTACTTC. Translation gives CASWTGVGYEQYF.

The J gene is TRBJ2-3, the V gene TRBV11-3; tentative D call: TRBD2 (5 bases). CDR1 and CDR2 from the germline V gene are SGHNT and YENEEA. The CDR3 sequence is 14 residues long. Trimming left V 0 bases short and J 7 bases short, with 11 bases between. CDR3 in amino acids: CASSLDPGMHTQYF. The CDR3 coding sequence is TGTGCCAGCAGCTTAGATCCGGGAATGCATACGCAGTATTTT.

This chain links TRBV6-1 with TRBJ2-5; 10 bases map to TRBD1. CDR1 is MNHNS and CDR2 is SASEGT in the germline V gene. The length of the CDR3 is 15 residues. Trimming cost V 2 bases and J 3 bases; bases outside gene matches: 3. CDR3 sequence: CASSETGTGEETQYF. The DNA of the CDR3 is TGTGCCAGCAGTGAAACCGGGACAGGGGAAGAGACCCAGTACTTC.